Listed below are T cell receptor beta chains from one sample, sequenced in a study of technical replicates of blood from several donors. Repertoires were generated with immunoSEQ multiplex PCR, while TCRdb's copy carries only in-frame clones and drops some. The repertoire holds 91,000 or so clones, with around 95% as singletons. Material: T cells isolated from PBMCs. These receptors all stem from a human donor in good health. Each CDR3 is given with its conserved first and last residue. A D gene is named only where the DNA matches it firmly. Size tells how often a clone was seen (once, few, many) or the class of an expanded clone, and some rows leave it out.

TGTGCCAGCAGCCTCAAGAGCCACGAGCAGTACTTC,CASSLKSHEQYF,-,TRBJ2-7,-,TRBV4-2
TGTGCCAGCAGCGACCGACAGGGTTACTACAATGAGCAGTTCTTC,CASSDRQGYYNEQFF,TRBD1,TRBJ2-1,-,TRBV9
TGTGCCAGTAGGGAGTTGAACACTGAAGCTTTCTTT,CASRELNTEAFF,-,TRBJ1-1,-,TRBV19
TGTGCCAGCAGCGGGACAGGCCCCCAGCCCCAGCATTTT,CASSGTGPQPQHF,TRBD1,TRBJ1-5,-,TRBV7-9
TGTGCCAGCAGCTTGTACGGGACTAGTCACTACGAGCAGTACTTC,CASSLYGTSHYEQYF,TRBD2,TRBJ2-7,-,TRBV5-6
TGTGCCAGCAGTGAGAGGCCGGAGCGGACAGATACGCAGTATTTT,CASSERPERTDTQYF,-,TRBJ2-3,-,TRBV6-1
TGTGCCAGCAGACGCGGACTAGCGGAAGATGCGCAGTACTTC,CASRRGLAEDAQYF,TRBD2,TRBJ2-7,-,TRBV11-1
TGTGCCAGCAGCCGAGCGGGGGGCGGCACAGATACGCAGTATTTT,CASSRAGGGTDTQYF,TRBD2,TRBJ2-3,-,TRBV13
TGTGCCAGCAGCTTCCAGGGAAACCCCTACGAGCAGTACTTC,CASSFQGNPYEQYF,-,TRBJ2-7,-,TRBV7-3
TGTGCCGCGACAGGGGCGGAAAAACTGTTTTTT,CAATGAEKLFF,TRBD1,TRBJ1-4,-,TRBV6-5
TGTGCCAGCAGCCATCCGGGTCTAAACAATGAGCAGTTCTTC,CASSHPGLNNEQFF,-,TRBJ2-1,-,TRBV14
TGTGCCAGTAGTATATCGGGACAGGGTAATGAAAAACTGTTTTTT,CASSISGQGNEKLFF,TRBD1,TRBJ1-4,-,TRBV19
TGCAGTGCAGCGGAGTACAATGAGCAGTTCTTC,CSAAEYNEQFF,-,TRBJ2-1,once,TRBV20-1
TGTGCCAGCAGCATCCGACAGCCTCAAGAGACCCAGTACTTC,CASSIRQPQETQYF,-,TRBJ2-5,-,TRBV9
TGCGCCAGCAGCTTGGGAGGCAGACAGGGGGACTCCTACGAGCAGTACTTC,CASSLGGRQGDSYEQYF,TRBD1,TRBJ2-7,-,TRBV5-1
TGTGCCAGCAGTCCCTTAGGGGGGGACCAGCGGGGGCAGTACTTC,CASSPLGGDQRGQYF,-,TRBJ2-7,-,TRBV27
TGTGCCAGCAGTGAACTAACAACAGTAGTGGTGACTGAAGCTTTCTTT,CASSELTTVVVTEAFF,-,TRBJ1-1,-,TRBV6-1
TGTGCCAGCAGTGAAGCAGGCAGGACCTACGAGCAGTACTTC,CASSEAGRTYEQYF,-,TRBJ2-7,-,TRBV6-1
TGCGCCAGCATGAGGAGGGGCGGGAGGGGGACCTACAATGAGCAGTTCTTC,CASMRRGGRGTYNEQFF,TRBD2,TRBJ2-1,-,TRBV5-1
TGTGCCAGCAGCCCAGAGGGCAATTCACCCCTCCACTTT,CASSPEGNSPLHF,-,TRBJ1-6,-,TRBV7-9
TGCAGCGTTCACGGTATCGGCTATGGCTACACCTTC,CSVHGIGYGYTF,-,TRBJ1-2,-,TRBV29-1
TGTGCCACCGTAGGGTCCTCGGGGGTAGAAGCTTTCTTT,CATVGSSGVEAFF,-,TRBJ1-1,-,TRBV19
TGTGCCAGCAGCTCCGGGACAGGGGGTACTGAAGCTTTCTTT,CASSSGTGGTEAFF,TRBD1,TRBJ1-1,-,TRBV7-8
TGCGCCAGCAGTGACTCGGACTATGGCTACACCTTC,CASSDSDYGYTF,-,TRBJ1-2,-,TRBV10-2
TGTGCCAGCAGTGAAGCGCAGGGGGACACTGAAGCTTTCTTT,CASSEAQGDTEAFF,TRBD1,TRBJ1-1,-,TRBV6-1
TGTGCCAGCAGCTTAACAGAGAATTCACCCCTCCACTTT,CASSLTENSPLHF,-,TRBJ1-6,once,TRBV7-8
TGTGCCAGCAGTCATCAGGGTGTAGAGAACAATCAGCCCCAGCATTTT,CASSHQGVENNQPQHF,-,TRBJ1-5,-,TRBV2
TGTGCCAGCAGCTGGCAGGACACTGAAGCTTTCTTT,CASSWQDTEAFF,-,TRBJ1-1,medium-sized,TRBV13
TGTGCCAGCAGCTTAGGTCCTCCGGACAGCTCCTATAATTCACCCCTCCACTTT,CASSLGPPDSSYNSPLHF,-,TRBJ1-6,-,TRBV11-2
TGTGCCAGTAGGAACGTCGACCGGGTAGATAATTCACCCCTCCACTTT,CASRNVDRVDNSPLHF,-,TRBJ1-6,-,TRBV19
TGTGCCAGCAGGGCCGGGACAGGGGGTGCCACTGAAGCTTTCTTT,CASRAGTGGATEAFF,TRBD1,TRBJ1-1,-,TRBV6-1
TGTGCCAGCAGCCTACTAACCCTTCTAGCGGGGGTCCCAGATACGCAGTATTTT,CASSLLTLLAGVPDTQYF,TRBD2,TRBJ2-3,-,TRBV11-2
TGTGCCAGCAGCCTCACAGGTGAAAAACTGTTTTTT,CASSLTGEKLFF,-,TRBJ1-4,once,TRBV7-6
TGTGCCAGCAGGGACAGGTTCAACCGCTACGAGCAGTACTTC,CASRDRFNRYEQYF,TRBD1,TRBJ2-7,-,TRBV28
TGTGCCAGCAGCTTGGCATGGACAGGGAACACTGAAGCTTTCTTT,CASSLAWTGNTEAFF,TRBD1,TRBJ1-1,-,TRBV5-8
TGCGCCAGCAGCTCTAACGTGCTGGAGACCCAGTACTTC,CASSSNVLETQYF,-,TRBJ2-5,few,TRBV5-1
TGCGCCAGCAGCCAAGGCCGCTTCAGGGATAATGAGCAGTTCTTC,CASSQGRFRDNEQFF,-,TRBJ2-1,-,TRBV4-1
TGTGCCAGCAGCCCTCAACTGGAAAAACTGTTTTTT,CASSPQLEKLFF,-,TRBJ1-4,-,TRBV7-9
TGTGCCAGTAGTATGCAGGGGACCATTAACTATGGCTACACCTTC,CASSMQGTINYGYTF,-,TRBJ1-2,-,TRBV19
TGTGCCAGCAGGAGAGAGACAGGGACCCCTTACTCTGGGGCCAACGTCCTGACTTTC,CASRRETGTPYSGANVLTF,TRBD1,TRBJ2-6,-,TRBV28
TGTGCCAGTCATTCCGGGACAGTGTTCGGCTACACCTTC,CASHSGTVFGYTF,TRBD1,TRBJ1-2,-,TRBV19
TGTGCCAGCAGCTTCACAGGGGTGAAAGAGACCCAGTACTTC,CASSFTGVKETQYF,TRBD1,TRBJ2-5,-,TRBV5-8
TGTGCCAGCAGCGAAGAGACTAACTCTGGAAACACCATATATTTT,CASSEETNSGNTIYF,-,TRBJ1-3,-,TRBV9
TGCGCCAGCAGTGATGGTAGCAGGGCCTGTTTT,CASSDGSRACF,-,TRBJ1-5,-,TRBV10-2
TGCGCCAGCAGTGGGGACAGTAGAATGAACACTGAAGCTTTCTTT,CASSGDSRMNTEAFF,TRBD1,TRBJ1-1,-,TRBV10-2
TGTGCCAGCAGTTGGGGCGGGGGCACTGAAGCTTTCTTT,CASSWGGGTEAFF,-,TRBJ1-1,-,TRBV11-3
TGTGCCAGCAGCCAATCCGACGGAGCCACCGGGGAGCTGTTTTTT,CASSQSDGATGELFF,-,TRBJ2-2,-,TRBV13
TGTGCCAGCAGTAGGGACAGGGCCCAAGAGACCCAGTACTTC,CASSRDRAQETQYF,TRBD1,TRBJ2-5,-,TRBV2
TGCGCCACCCGACCAGGGGGAACCTACGAGCAGTACTTC,CATRPGGTYEQYF,TRBD1,TRBJ2-7,-,TRBV10-1
TGTGCCATCAGTGTTGACGAGGGGGGGAATCAGCCCCAGCATTTT,CAISVDEGGNQPQHF,-,TRBJ1-5,once,TRBV10-3